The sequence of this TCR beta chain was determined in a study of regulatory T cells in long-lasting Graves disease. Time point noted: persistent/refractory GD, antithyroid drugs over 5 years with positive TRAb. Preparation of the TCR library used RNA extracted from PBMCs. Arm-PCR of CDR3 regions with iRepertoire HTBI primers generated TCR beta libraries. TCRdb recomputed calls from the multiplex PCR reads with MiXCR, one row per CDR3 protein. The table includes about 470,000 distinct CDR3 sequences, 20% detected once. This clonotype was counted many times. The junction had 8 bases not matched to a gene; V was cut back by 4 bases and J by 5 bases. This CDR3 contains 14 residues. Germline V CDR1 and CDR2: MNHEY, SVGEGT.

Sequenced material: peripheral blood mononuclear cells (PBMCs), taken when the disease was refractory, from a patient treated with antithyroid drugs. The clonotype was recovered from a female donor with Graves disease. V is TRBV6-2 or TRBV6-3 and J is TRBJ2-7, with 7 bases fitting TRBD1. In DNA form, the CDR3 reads TGTGCCAGCAGTTCTCCGAGACAGGGACACGAGCAGTACTTC. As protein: CASSSPRQGHEQYF.